This TCR beta chain was identified during a study of T cell responses to AZD1222 COVID-19 vaccine (dated by TCRdb to the early 2020s). Turning to the overall study: AZD1222 recipients whose second dose came at about 4 weeks and those whose second dose came at about 12 weeks were combined into one group, since spike-specific TCR depth and breadth did not differ between the two schedules. TCR sequencing covered over 230 trial participants: around 210 given two doses of AZD1222 and around 25 given two doses of MenACWY control vaccine. Trial participants were enrolled by age into 18-55, 56-69 and 70-plus year subgroups, with approximately 160, 26 and 62 TCR-sequenced participants respectively.

The label giving this sample's time point can be read as: baseline before first vaccination. Samples from vaccinated people were obtained from the UK trials COV001 and COV002, which included a single-blind randomized controlled phase 2/3 trial of AZD1222 (ChAdOx1 nCoV-19) in healthy adults. Trial participant PBMC samples were collected at day 0 and day 28 after the second dose for TCRbeta chain sequencing. Overall study outcomes, separate from this receptor: In the small 56-69-year group, the increase in depth fell short of significance, most likely because of low power. Vaccine-associated CD4 TCRs spanned the whole spike protein, with dominant responses in regions 160-218 and 743-854. Reportedly, close to half of the unique spike-specific TCRs recognized epitopes lying outside the regions that are mutated in the B.1.351 and B.1.1.7 variants. Conclusions about previously exposed vaccinees are limited because only six or seven AZD1222 recipients were SARS-CoV-2 seropositive at baseline. Because no samples from the day 14 peak response were available, repertoires could be characterized only after the peak T cell response. Most participants were white British and females outnumbered males, and the authors suggested that clonal diversity may have been underestimated. After two AZD1222 doses, both the breadth and the depth of spike-specific TCRs were significantly higher than at day 0 and than in MenACWY recipients.

The CDR3 regions of human TCRbeta chains were subjected to immunosequencing. The authors' analysis ran thus. Repertoire TCRs were matched against a reference library of SARS-CoV-2-specific TCRs generated with the MIRA antigen-specificity platform. Breadth meant the fraction of unique TCRs that were SARS-CoV-2-associated, whereas depth meant the fraction of total T cells that were SARS-CoV-2-associated. Using the MIRA data, every spike-specific TCR was mapped to the spike region that the TCR reacted to and assigned to either a CD4 or a CD8 class. Log10-transformed breadth and depth values were compared by one-way ANOVA with Sidak's multiple comparisons tests. This immuneACCESS table, as held by TCRdb, lists in-frame sequences with V and J called but not all clones. Of the missing ones, under half trace to an unresolved V gene in checked studies; the others have no known cause. V, J and clone size are those of that table, while D and trimming were read from the DNA. The sample table holds 99,000 or so clones, of which around 89% were seen once. 15% to 20% of the sample comes from the top ten.

This clone was recorded only once. It has no known antigen specificity. Per-base qualities were not stored, and no clone one base away is much larger. Spanning cysteine to phenylalanine, the CDR3 consists of 15 amino acids. Only the CDR3 DNA is retained, 45 bases long and in frame from the first base. V loses 2 bases, J loses 1 base, and the germline ends lie 11 bases apart. Looking up the germline V gene yields CDR1 SGHTA and CDR2 FQGTGA. Sample: peripheral blood, taken on day 0 of AZD1222 vaccination. The chain links TRBV7-3 with TRBJ2-5, with TRBD2 tentatively as D gene (6 bases match). The source of this sequence is an adult in good health. The CDR3 protein: CASSLVGGIQETQYF. The DNA sequence is given as TGTGCCAGCAGCTTAGTGGGGGGTATCCAAGAGACCCAGTACTTC.